The 21 T cell receptor beta chains listed next were all sequenced from one sample in a study of OX40 agonist ivuxolimab in advanced cancers. Only in-frame clones appear in the TCRdb table, and some are missing; sequencing was by immunoSEQ multiplex PCR. The sample lists 55,000 to 70,000 clones, just over 85% occurring once. The sample in question was CD4+ or CD8+ T cells sorted from blood, obtained in a trial of the OX40 agonist ivuxolimab. These TCRs come from an adult with an advanced solid tumor such as melanoma, head and neck, liver or kidney cancer.

This chain links TRBV14 with TRBJ2-5, with 8 bases lining up with TRBD2. J lost 1 base, V lost 1 base, and 8 bases had no gene match. CDR1 and CDR2 from the germline V gene are SGHDN and FVKESK. The CDR3 spans 17 residues. The CDR3 reads CASSQGRLSGVQETQYF. Here the CDR3 DNA reads TGTGCCAGCAGCCAAGGACGACTTAGCGGGGTCCAAGAGACCCAGTACTTC. Full variable domain (outside the CDR3, taken from reference TRBV14 and TRBJ2-5): EAGVTQFPSHSVIEKGQTVTLRCDPISGHDNLYWYRRVMGKEIKFLLHFVKESKQDESGMPNNRFLAERTGGTYSTLKVQPAELEDSGVYFCASSQGRLSGVQETQYFGPGTRLLVL.

The V and J genes are TRBV7-8 and TRBJ1-5, with D maybe TRBD1 (5 bases). Germline CDR1 SGHVS, CDR2 FQNEAQ. V was cut by 1 base and J by 5 bases, with 12 bases left in between. This CDR3 region has 15 residues. The CDR3: CASSLDYGGDQPQHF. The CDR3 nucleotides read TGTGCCAGCAGCTTAGATTACGGGGGGGATCAGCCCCAGCATTTT.

This clone turned up a few times. The chain is built from TRBV5-1 and TRBJ1-2, with TRBD1 as a possible D gene (5 bases). CDR1 and CDR2 (germline): SGHRS, YFSETQ. The ends were cut back, 0 bases at V and 0 bases at J, with 12 bases in the middle. This CDR3 spans 16 amino acids. CDR3: CASSLGAAGPNYGYTF. The DNA for the CDR3 is TGCGCCAGCAGCTTGGGAGCCGCGGGACCTAACTATGGCTACACCTTC. The full variable domain, its missing parts supplied by reference TRBV5-1 and TRBJ1-2, is KAGVTQTPRYLIKTRGQQVTLSCSPISGHRSVSWYQQTPGQGLQFLFEYFSETQRNKGNFPGRFSGRQFSNSRSEMNVSTLELGDSALYLCASSLGAAGPNYGYTFGSGTRLTVV.

V and J are TRBV6-1 and TRBJ1-4; possibly TRBD1 for D (6 bases). Trimming removed 7 bases from V and 5 bases from J, with 14 bases in between. This CDR3 comprises 14 residues. Germline V lookup: CDR1 MNHNS, CDR2 SASEGT. The DNA of the CDR3 is TGTGCCAGCATACGGACAGCATCGAATGAAAAACTGTTTTTT. It yields the protein CASIRTASNEKLFF.

The chain recombines TRBV10-1 with TRBJ1-2, with 8 bases that match TRBD1. Germline trimming cut 5 bases from V and 3 bases from J; bases unmatched to any gene: 2. In germline, CDR1 is WNHNN, CDR2 SYGVQD (reference sequence). The CDR3 runs to 13 residues. The CDR3 sequence is CASSLDRDYGYTF. Written as DNA, the CDR3 is TGCGCCAGCAGTTTGGACAGGGACTATGGCTACACCTTC.

The chain links TRBV5-4 to TRBJ1-1; TRBD1 agrees at 8 bases. This CDR3 comprises 15 residues. The germline V gene has CDR1 SGHNT and CDR2 YYREEE (reference sequence). Trimming at V came to 0 bases and at J to 2 bases, leaving 3 bases not matched to a gene. CDR3 residues: CASSLGQGTNTEAFF. For the CDR3, the DNA is TGTGCCAGCAGCTTGGGACAGGGGACTAACACTGAAGCTTTCTTT.

A few counts support this clone. The chain links TRBV29-1 to TRBJ2-3; 10 bases match TRBD2. Germline V gene sequence: CDR1 SQVTM, CDR2 ANQGSEA. The ends lost 8 bases at V and 9 bases at J; junction bases unmatched: 23. The CDR3 covers 17 residues. CDR3 region: CSSEGSSGGPHSVTQYF. The DNA of the CDR3 is TGCAGCTCCGAGGGGAGTAGCGGGGGGCCCCACAGTGTGACGCAGTATTTT.

Here the CDR3 reads CASSLSPGRAHNEQFF. DNA of the CDR3: TGTGCCAGCAGCTTATCTCCCGGGAGGGCCCACAATGAGCAGTTCTTC. This rearrangement joins TRBV7-3 to TRBJ2-1, with TRBD2 matching 8 bases. CDR3 length: 16 residues. Germline-derived CDR1 and CDR2 are SGHTA and FQGTGA. V gave up 2 bases and J gave up 5 bases; unmatched junction bases: 8. Supplemented by reference TRBV7-3 and TRBJ2-1, the full variable domain reads GAGVSQTPSNKVTEKGKYVELRCDPISGHTALYWYRQSLGQGPEFLIYFQGTGAADDSGLPNDRFFAVRPEGSVSTLKIQRTERGDSAVYLCASSLSPGRAHNEQFFGPGTRLTVL.

The chain is built from TRBV2 and TRBJ2-4; D gene uncertain. The V gene's germline CDR1 is SNHLY and CDR2 FYNNEI. The CDR3 length is 10 residues. Trimming took 6 bases from V and 7 from J, leaving 4 bases between them. The CDR3 region is CASRGNIQYF. The CDR3 DNA reads as TGTGCCAGCAGGGGGAACATTCAGTACTTC.

This chain uses TRBV27 with TRBJ2-1; 8 bases are a match to TRBD1. The CDR3 consists of 16 residues. V shed 3 bases and J 2 bases; nucleotides not matched to a gene: 6. Germline lookup yields CDR1 MNHEY and CDR2 SMNVEV (reference sequence). The CDR3 loop is CASSFGQGSPYNEQFF. Here the CDR3 DNA reads TGTGCCAGCAGTTTCGGACAGGGTTCCCCCTACAATGAGCAGTTCTTC.

The gene calls are TRBV5-4 and TRBJ2-1; D possibly corresponds to TRBD2 (6 bases). This CDR3 comprises 16 residues. Trimming took 2 bases from V and 6 from J, leaving 18 bases between them. Germline V gene sequence: CDR1 SGHNT, CDR2 YYREEE (reference sequence). The CDR3 loop is CASSLGRSGSGNEQFF. In DNA, the CDR3 is TGTGCCAGCAGCTTAGGGAGGTCAGGGTCGGGCAATGAGCAGTTCTTC.

The gene calls are TRBV18 and TRBJ2-3; TRBD1 is a possible D gene (5 bases). This CDR3 is built from 15 residues. Looked up from germline, CDR1 is KGHSH and CDR2 is LQKENI. Trimming removed 5 bases at V and 4 bases at J, with 16 bases between. This chain's CDR3 is CASSTTGQVADTQYF. CDR3 coding DNA: TGTGCCAGCTCAACAACAGGTCAGGTCGCAGATACGCAGTATTTT.

In its sample, this clone was seen once. The V gene is TRBV7-3, the J gene TRBJ2-1; TRBD2 might be the D (5 bases). V was pared by 1 base and J by 7 bases, with 11 bases between. The CDR3 is made up of 14 amino acids. Germline lookup yields CDR1 SGHTA and CDR2 FQGTGA. In DNA form, the CDR3 reads TGTGCCAGCAGCTTAAATGCGGGCCAAAATGAGCAGTTCTTC. The encoded protein is CASSLNAGQNEQFF. The full variable domain, its missing parts supplied by reference TRBV7-3 and TRBJ2-1, is GAGVSQTPSNKVTEKGKYVELRCDPISGHTALYWYRQSLGQGPEFLIYFQGTGAADDSGLPNDRFFAVRPEGSVSTLKIQRTERGDSAVYLCASSLNAGQNEQFFGPGTRLTVL.

The chain combines TRBV19 with TRBJ1-1; D is undetermined. CDR3 length: 14 residues. Deletions cut 8 bases from V and 1 base from J, with 14 bases between. Germline CDR1 is LNHDA and CDR2 is SQIVND (reference sequence). CDR3 coding DNA: TGTGCCAGTGCTAGAGGGAGGTGGAACACTGAAGCTTTCTTT. It codes for CASARGRWNTEAFF. Full variable domain (outside the CDR3, taken from reference TRBV19 and TRBJ1-1): DGGITQSPKYLFRKEGQNVTLSCEQNLNHDAMYWYRQDPGQGLRLIYYSQIVNDFQKGDIAEGYSVSREKKESFPLTVTSAQKNPTAFYLCASARGRWNTEAFFGQGTRLTVV.

The chain uses TRBV6-1 and TRBJ2-5; D perhaps matches TRBD1 (7 bases). In germline, CDR1 is MNHNS, CDR2 SASEGT. This CDR3 comprises 14 residues. V lost 2 bases to trimming and J lost 6 bases, with 13 bases between them. Here the CDR3 DNA reads TGTGCCAGCAGTGAAAGGGCAGGGGGGCAGACCCAGTACTTC. Translation: CASSERAGGQTQYF.

The rearrangement joins TRBV6-5 to TRBJ2-5, with 7 bases matching TRBD1. CDR1 and CDR2 from the germline V gene are MNHEY and SVGAGI. J gave up 4 bases and V 6 bases, and 5 bases lay outside the gene matches. The CDR3 consists of 13 residues. CDR3 nucleotide sequence: TGTGCCAGCAGACACCGACAGGGAGAGACCCAGTACTTC. Translated, it gives CASRHRQGETQYF.

The chain couples TRBV19 to TRBJ2-3, with D perhaps TRBD1 (6 bases). There are 16 residues in the CDR3. Germline CDR1 LNHDA, CDR2 SQIVND (reference sequence). V dropped 4 bases and J dropped 4 bases, with 18 bases sitting between them. CDR3 nucleotides: TGTGCCAGTAGTAAAGTGACAGGAAAAGGCCCAGATACGCAGTATTTT. As protein: CASSKVTGKGPDTQYF.

The chain uses TRBV5-8 and TRBJ2-1; D unclear. Germline CDR1 SGHTS, CDR2 YDEGEE. This CDR3 has 12 residues. The V end lost 5 bases, the J end lost 7 bases, and 10 bases lay between the germline ends. The CDR3 reads CASRVLENEQFF. For the CDR3, the DNA is TGTGCCAGCAGGGTCCTGGAAAATGAGCAGTTCTTC. The variable domain in full, completed from reference TRBV5-8 and TRBJ2-1, reads EAGVTQSPTHLIKTRGQQATLRCSPISGHTSVYWYQQALGLGLQFLLWYDEGEERNRGNFPPRFSGRQFPNYSSELNVNALELEDSALYLCASRVLENEQFFGPGTRLTVL.

The rearrangement uses TRBV28 and TRBJ2-1; 7 nucleotides agree with TRBD2. The V and J ends lost 5 bases and 8 bases, in that order; junction bases with no gene match: 15. Germline V CDR1 and CDR2: MDHEN, SYDVKM. This CDR3 comprises 16 residues. The CDR3 coding sequence is TGTGCCAGCAGTCCCCCCGGACTAGGGGCAAAGTATGAGCAGTTCTTC. Encoded protein: CASSPPGLGAKYEQFF.

Remarks on this clone: Other DNA sequences of this sample code for an identical CDR3. This rearrangement joins TRBV11-2 to TRBJ2-7; TRBD1 aligns across 7 bases. Germline V CDR1 and CDR2: SGHAT, FQNNGV. The CDR3 has 12 amino acids. V gave up 5 bases and J gave up 3 bases; unmatched junction bases: 1. The CDR3, as DNA: TGTGCCAGCAGCCCAGGGGGCTACGAGCAGTACTTC. It specifies CASSPGGYEQYF.

This sequence joins TRBV2 and TRBJ1-2; no clear D gene. The length of the CDR3 is 12 residues. The V gene's germline CDR1 is SNHLY and CDR2 FYNNEI. V dropped 0 bases and J dropped 8 bases, with 7 bases sitting between them. The CDR3 protein is CASSEALRGYTF. CDR3 coding DNA: TGTGCCAGCAGTGAAGCGCTAAGGGGCTACACCTTC.